The 21 T cell receptor beta chains below were found in one sample sequenced in a study of cytomegalovirus exposure and HLA in healthy donors. The PCR made use of 60 Vbeta and 13 Jbeta primers. Here immunoSEQ multiplex PCR was the method, and the copy in TCRdb shows in-frame clones only, minus some. The sample totals about 140,000 clones; its top ten clones hold 2% to 3%. The sequenced sample was PBMCs. The receptor set was obtained from a man aged 35-49 years in good health and CMV-seronegative.

A note on this clone: Mismatch with germline at one junction end may stem from a read error. The V and J genes are TRBV6-1 and TRBJ2-1; D is possibly TRBD2 (5 bases). The germline CDR1 and CDR2 sequences are MNHNS and SASEGT. CDR3 length: 14 amino acids. The CDR3 sequence: CASSERGSAGPPLF. As DNA, the CDR3 is TGTGCCAGCAGCGAAAGAGGCTCGGCGGGCCCTCCTCTCTTC.

The genes are TRBV10-3 and TRBJ1-5; D call uncertain. This CDR3 comprises 13 residues. The germline CDR1 and CDR2 sequences are ENHRY and SYGVKD. V was pared by 8 bases and J by 5 bases, with 13 bases between. This CDR3 is CAIGEGGDQPQHF. The CDR3 DNA reads as TGTGCCATCGGAGAGGGTGGCGATCAGCCCCAGCATTTT.

Here the CDR3 reads CASSYYSGDYGYTF. CDR3 coding DNA: TGTGCCAGCAGTTACTATTCCGGGGACTATGGCTACACCTTC. The chain links TRBV6-5 to TRBJ1-2; no clear D. The CDR3 is 14 amino acids. CDR1 and CDR2 (germline): MNHEY, SVGAGI. The V end lost 1 base, the J end lost 3 bases, and 9 bases lay between the germline ends.

The J gene is TRBJ1-3, the V gene TRBV28; D gene uncertain. The V gene's germline CDR1 is MDHEN and CDR2 SYDVKM. This CDR3 spans 11 amino acids. Between the trimmed V and J ends, which lost 5 bases and 7 bases, there was a span of 6 bases. The CDR3 DNA reads TGTGCCAGCAGTAAAGCCAACACCATATATTTT. Its translation: CASSKANTIYF.

Of note for this clone: One end of the junction varies from germline; a read error may be responsible. The chain combines TRBV7-6 with TRBJ2-7, with D possibly being TRBD1 (6 bases). Looked up from germline, CDR1 is SGHVS and CDR2 is FNYEAQ. This CDR3 spans 13 amino acids. The CDR3, as DNA: TGTGCCAGCAGCGATTTGGGACACCCGATTCTAAACTTC. Residues: CASSDLGHPILNF.

J is TRBJ1-6 and V is TRBV5-1; D perhaps matches TRBD1 (5 bases). V lost 4 bases and J lost 8, with 10 bases in between. This CDR3 is 13 amino acids long. In germline, CDR1 is SGHRS, CDR2 YFSETQ. The chain's CDR3 is CASSPDSYSPLHF. Written as DNA, the CDR3 is TGCGCCAGCAGCCCCGACAGCTATTCACCCCTCCACTTT.

A remark on this clone: Different DNA sequences within this sample yield the same CDR3. This chain connects TRBV28 to TRBJ2-7; 10 bases agree with TRBD1. Germline CDR1 MDHEN, CDR2 SYDVKM. After removal of 5 bases from V and 2 bases from J, the junction contained 9 bases not matched to a gene. The CDR3 totals 16 residues. CDR3 protein: CASSPGTGVSPYEQYF. The CDR3 nucleotides are TGTGCCAGCAGTCCCGGGACAGGGGTGTCTCCCTACGAGCAGTACTTC.

The J gene is TRBJ2-3, the V gene TRBV5-1, with D maybe TRBD2 (5 bases). Germline CDR1 and CDR2: SGHRS and YFSETQ. V was shortened by 0 bases and J by 4 bases, with 12 bases between the two germline ends. There are 15 residues in the CDR3. CDR3 loop: CASSLATRSSDTQYF. In nucleotides, the CDR3 is TGCGCCAGCAGCTTGGCAACTAGAAGTTCAGATACGCAGTATTTT.

The chain uses TRBV10-3 and TRBJ1-3, with no clear D. From germline, CDR1 is ENHRY and CDR2 SYGVKD. The germline V and J ends were trimmed by 7 bases and 0 bases, with 16 bases remaining between them. There are 16 residues in the CDR3. The CDR3 bases are TGTGCCATCACCCGAGGGCAGATCGACTCTGGAAACACCATATATTTT. This gives the protein CAITRGQIDSGNTIYF.

This chain links TRBV25-1 with TRBJ1-5; TRBD1 matches 9 bases. The J segment lost 5 bases and the V segment lost 5 bases, leaving 1 base of the junction unmatched. The germline V gene has CDR1 MGHDK and CDR2 SYGVNS. This CDR3 spans 13 amino acids. CDR3 protein: CASSWTGDQPQHF. CDR3 bases: TGTGCCAGCAGTTGGACAGGGGATCAGCCCCAGCATTTT.

J is TRBJ1-2 and V is TRBV27; TRBD1 aligns across 9 bases. Looked up from germline, CDR1 is MNHEY and CDR2 is SMNVEV (reference sequence). With V trimmed by 7 bases and J by 6 bases, 6 bases remained unmatched. The CDR3 is 13 residues long. Written as DNA, the CDR3 is TGTGCCAGCACCCAACAGGGGGCAAATGGCTACACCTTC. Translated: CASTQQGANGYTF.

The genes are TRBV28 and TRBJ2-3, with unresolved D. Germline CDR1 is MDHEN and CDR2 is SYDVKM. V was pared by 5 bases and J by 1 base, with 4 bases between. The CDR3 spans 12 residues. The CDR3 sequence is CASSLRTDTQYF. For the CDR3, the DNA is TGTGCCAGCAGTCTCCGCACAGATACGCAGTATTTT.

The chain employs TRBV5-5 and TRBJ1-2; 12 bases are shared with TRBD1. The germline CDR1 and CDR2 sequences are SGHKS and YYEKEE (reference sequence). V was clipped by 4 bases and J by 5 bases; unmatched bases: 9. The CDR3 loop spans 16 amino acids. The CDR3 DNA reads TGTGCCAGCAGCCGGGGACAGGGGGCAGAGAGATATGGCTACACCTTC. Translated, it gives CASSRGQGAERYGYTF.

This sequence joins TRBV19 and TRBJ2-7; 8 bases are a match to TRBD1. The germline CDR1 and CDR2 sequences are LNHDA and SQIVND (reference sequence). This CDR3 contains 16 residues. The V segment lost 3 bases and the J segment 3 bases; nucleotides outside the gene matches: 10. This CDR3 is CASSMVESGGSYEQYF. CDR3 nucleotides: TGTGCCAGTAGTATGGTGGAATCAGGGGGCAGCTACGAGCAGTACTTC.

This chain uses TRBV2 with TRBJ2-7, with 8 bases fitting TRBD2. The CDR3 is 14 residues long. Germline V lookup: CDR1 SNHLY, CDR2 FYNNEI. V was pared by 7 bases and J by 7 bases, with 12 bases of the junction left unmatched. Here the CDR3 reads CASTPTGPGGEQYF. CDR3 coding DNA: TGTGCCAGCACCCCGACAGGCCCGGGAGGGGAGCAGTACTTC.

The chain uses TRBV11-2 and TRBJ2-1; D might be TRBD2 (6 bases). Germline assignment: CDR1 SGHAT and CDR2 FQNNGV. Trimming shortened V by 7 bases and J by 4 bases, and 20 bases separated the two germline ends. The CDR3 contains 16 residues. The CDR3 DNA reads TGTGCCAGCAAGCTCTCGGAGGGGTTTAGTTACAATGAGCAGTTCTTC. The encoded protein is CASKLSEGFSYNEQFF. Variable domain in full (rest from reference TRBV11-2 and TRBJ2-1): EAGVAQSPRYKIIEKRQSVAFWCNPISGHATLYWYQQILGQGPKLLIQFQNNGVVDDSQLPKDRFSAERLKGVDSTLKIQPAKLEDSAVYLCASKLSEGFSYNEQFFGPGTRLTVL.

The chain employs TRBV7-9 and TRBJ2-3; D gene ambiguous. Germline V gene data show CDR1 as SEHNR and CDR2 as FQNEAQ (reference sequence). The V gene lost 9 bases and the J gene lost 3 bases, with 10 bases spanning the gap. This CDR3 is 12 amino acids long. The CDR3 is CARGDKTDTQYF. CDR3 nucleotide sequence: TGTGCCAGGGGCGACAAAACAGATACGCAGTATTTT.

This sequence joins TRBV5-1 and TRBJ1-1; D perhaps matches TRBD1 (6 bases). Trimming removed 4 bases from V and 8 bases from J, with 15 bases in between. The CDR3 runs 13 residues. The germline V gene encodes CDR1 SGHRS and CDR2 YFSETQ. This CDR3 reads CASSPTLTGEAFF. The DNA for the CDR3 is TGCGCCAGCAGCCCCACCCTGACAGGCGAAGCTTTCTTT.

V is TRBV11-2 and J is TRBJ1-2; TRBD1 agrees at 11 bases. Germline V gene lookup returns CDR1 SGHAT and CDR2 FQNNGV. V lost 5 bases to trimming and J lost 6 bases; unmatched junction nucleotides: 8. This CDR3 has 15 residues. CDR3: CASSPRDRGFHGYTF. For the CDR3, the DNA is TGTGCCAGCAGCCCCCGGGACAGGGGGTTTCATGGCTACACCTTC. The full variable domain, completed using reference TRBV11-2 and TRBJ1-2, is EAGVAQSPRYKIIEKRQSVAFWCNPISGHATLYWYQQILGQGPKLLIQFQNNGVVDDSQLPKDRFSAERLKGVDSTLKIQPAKLEDSAVYLCASSPRDRGFHGYTFGSGTRLTVV.

This chain joins TRBV28 and TRBJ1-6; D is unclear. This CDR3 is 15 amino acids long. Trimming cost V 5 bases and J 1 base, with 9 bases left between them. Germline CDR1 is MDHEN and CDR2 is SYDVKM. As DNA, the CDR3 is TGTGCCAGCAGTACCGCGACATCCTATAATTCACCCCTCCACTTT. This gives the protein CASSTATSYNSPLHF.

This chain joins TRBV4-3 and TRBJ1-4; the match to TRBD1 covers 8 bases. J lost 11 bases, V lost 0 bases, and 11 bases had no gene match. CDR1 is LGHNA, CDR2 YSLEER, per germline. CDR3 length: 16 amino acids. CDR3 in amino acids: CASSQEGTGGGEKLFF. The DNA of the CDR3 is TGCGCCAGCAGCCAAGAGGGGACAGGTGGCGGGGAGAAACTGTTTTTT.